The present T cell receptor beta chain was sequenced within a study of early T cells in non-severe SARS-CoV-2 infection. At the level of the study: The sequenced material was bulk RNA from unsorted whole blood, and its chains were unpaired. Study-wide points: Matching with VDJdb favored anti-spike CD8 responses (missing private and CD4 specificities).

This clonotype was picked up many times. The target antigen is unknown. Attachment of unique molecular identifiers was made to individual cDNA molecules. TCRdb passed the 5' RACE reads through MiXCR, listing each CDR3 protein once. The sample records more than 20,000 distinct CDR3 sequences, under 4.5% being singletons. Between the trimmed V and J ends, which lost 2 bases and 3 bases, there was a span of 10 bases. The germline gives CDR1 WNHNN, CDR2 SYGVQD (reference sequence). The CDR3 extends over 14 amino acids. The source material was whole blood. The TCR was taken from an adult who was a healthcare worker with PCR-confirmed SARS-CoV-2 infection or an uninfected control (not recorded which). The gene calls are TRBV10-1 and TRBJ1-1; the D is unclear. The CDR3 is CASSEGEVDTEAFF. CDR3 sequence (DNA): TGCGCCAGCAGTGAGGGCGAGGTGGACACTGAAGCTTTCTTT.